This T cell receptor (beta chain) was identified during a study of CXCR3-negative and CXCR3-positive naive CD8 T cells. The TRB libraries of cDNA were built by UMI-labeled 5' RACE. For each CDR3 protein, TCRdb gives one entry from its re-call of the 5' RACE reads, without DNA. This sample's table reports 3,000 to 5,000 distinct CDR3 sequences. The CDR3 sequence is 13 residues long. Germline CDR1 reads MGHRA; CDR2 reads YSYEKL. This receptor was identified in a human donor in good health. Some clones in this sample may be carry-over from other donors' samples. The rearrangement joins TRBV4-1 to TRBJ2-1; TCRdb picks TRBD2, but there is no DNA to check that call. What was sequenced was naive CXCR3- CD8+ T cells from blood. Documented subset: CD45RO-CCR7+CD27+CD95- naive CD8+ T cells lacking CXCR3 (TNR3-). This CDR3 is CASSPWSGNEQFF.